The present T cell receptor beta chain was sequenced within a study of neurological immune-mediated disorders. From the 5' RACE reads, TCRdb called clonotypes with MiXCR, one entry per CDR3 protein. Among approximately 50,000 distinct CDR3 sequences listed, 3.6% were seen once. This clonotype appeared many times. Its target is not known. Overall study results and limits: The absence of shared CDR3 amino acid sequences among expanded clones across subjects suggests private repertoires in all groups.

Germline-derived CDR1 and CDR2 are GTSNPN and SVGIG (reference sequence). V was trimmed by 3 bases and J by 0 bases, leaving 6 bases between them. This CDR3 spans 14 amino acids. This TCR was sampled from a man aged 30-40 years with multiple sclerosis. The V and J genes are TRBV30 and TRBJ2-6; D is ambiguous. What was sequenced was PBMCs. The CDR3 region is CAWRKGSGANVLTF. In DNA, the CDR3 is TGTGCCTGGAGGAAGGGCTCTGGGGCCAACGTCCTGACTTTC.